This entry features one T cell receptor (beta chain) sequence. Its antigen is not identified. The germline CDR1 and CDR2 sequences are SGHNT and YYREEE (reference sequence). The CDR3 covers 16 residues. V shed 0 bases and J shed 0 bases, with 12 bases lying between them. This entry belongs to a study of cytomegalovirus exposure and HLA in healthy donors. Regarding the study as a whole: Whilst most TCR sequences proved rare, a subset of public TCRs occurred across many donors. Later analysis placed DRB1 highest and HLA-C lowest in TCR association rates, which differed by HLA locus. CMV serostatus stood as the only immune exposure information on hand.

It was with 60 Vbeta and 13 Jbeta primers that the PCR ran. In the original analysis: Later work found 65 million to 85 million unique TCR beta chains, with some 11 million shared. The repertoire was sequenced with immunoSEQ multiplex PCR; TCRdb's copy has only in-frame clones and lacks some. The D gene and trimming were derived from the DNA, and the V and J assignments and clone size from that table. The table lists 130,000 to 150,000 clones, 68% of them singletons, with approximately 4.2% in the top ten. Source material: PBMCs. The clonotype comes from a man in his sixties in good health and CMV-seronegative. The chain is built from TRBV5-4 and TRBJ1-1, with no clear D. The CDR3 protein is CASSLGHQIMNTEAFF. CDR3 nucleotide sequence: TGTGCCAGCAGCTTGGGGCACCAAATCATGAACACTGAAGCTTTCTTT.